The 16 T cell receptor beta chains presented below share a single source sample, sequenced in a study of blood T cell repertoires in COVID-19 (dated by TCRdb to between 2020 and 2021). Library generation was performed with the immunoSEQ multiplex PCR assay. In its TCRdb copy, this immuneACCESS table keeps in-frame sequences only and misses some clones. Where compared with another copy, unresolved V genes explain less than half of these, and the others have no known cause. The sample contains approximately 15,000 clones, approximately 90% of them found a single time. The biggest ten clones account for more than 4% of the sample. Sequenced: peripheral blood. The receptors come from a man in his fifties or sixties with active COVID-19.

The chain couples TRBV10-3 to TRBJ1-2; a possible D gene is TRBD1 (5 bases). The CDR3 has 16 amino acids. The germline gives CDR1 ENHRY, CDR2 SYGVKD. Trimming took 5 bases from V and 7 from J, leaving 23 bases between them. The CDR3 bases are TGTGCCATCAGTCCAGGGAATTCGGTCCGAGGAGCTGGCTACACCTTC. This gives the protein CAISPGNSVRGAGYTF.

The J gene is TRBJ2-7, the V gene TRBV2, with TRBD2 identical over 13 bases. Germline trimming cut 7 bases from V and 7 bases from J; bases unmatched to any gene: 4. In germline, CDR1 is SNHLY, CDR2 FYNNEI. The CDR3 contains 13 residues. CDR3 sequence reads: CASNMGLAGEQYF. Written as DNA, the CDR3 is TGTGCCAGCAATATGGGACTAGCGGGGGAGCAGTACTTC.

The rearrangement uses TRBV5-1 and TRBJ1-5, with TRBD1 matching over 7 bases. This CDR3 has 14 amino acids. Trimming at V came to 2 bases and at J to 3 bases, leaving 2 bases not matched to a gene. Germline-derived CDR1 and CDR2 are SGHRS and YFSETQ. CDR3: CASSLGQANQPQHF. CDR3 nucleotides: TGCGCCAGCAGCTTAGGACAGGCCAATCAGCCCCAGCATTTT.

This CDR3 is CASSRGQTDSGNTIYF. The DNA of the CDR3 is TGTGCCAGCTCACGGGGACAGACCGACTCTGGAAACACCATATATTTT. The chain is built from TRBV18 and TRBJ1-3; 7 bases align to TRBD1. The CDR3 runs 16 residues. CDR1 and CDR2 from the germline V gene are KGHSH and LQKENI. V dropped 4 bases and J dropped 0; count of bases not matched to a gene: 6. The whole variable domain, filled in from reference TRBV18 and TRBJ1-3, reads NAGVMQNPRHLVRRRGQEARLRCSPMKGHSHVYWYRQLPEEGLKFMVYLQKENIIDESGMPKERFSAEFPKEGPSILRIQQVVRGDSAAYFCASSRGQTDSGNTIYFGEGSWLTVV.

DNA for the CDR3: TGTGCCAGCAGTCAAAGAGGCGGGGAGCTGTTTTTT. This encodes CASSQRGGELFF. The V call is TRBV12-3 or TRBV12-4, the J call TRBJ2-2, with D unclear. This CDR3 region has 12 residues. V lost 5 bases to trimming and J lost 7 bases, with 8 bases between them.

This clone occurred a few times. The rearrangement joins TRBV2 to TRBJ2-7, with D perhaps TRBD2 (5 bases). Trimming pared 6 bases from V and 2 bases from J, leaving 11 bases between. The CDR3 loop spans 13 amino acids. Germline CDR1 is SNHLY and CDR2 is FYNNEI. The CDR3 loop is CASSGGLAYEQYF. As DNA, the CDR3 is TGTGCCAGCAGCGGAGGTTTGGCCTACGAGCAGTACTTC.

The chain has TRBV7-2 and TRBJ2-7; tentatively, D is TRBD1 (6 bases). The V and J ends lost 5 bases and 3 bases respectively, with 20 bases between them. The CDR3 totals 16 residues. CDR1 is SGHTA, CDR2 FQGNSA, per germline. The CDR3 coding sequence is TGTGCCAGCAGCCGCCCGGGACAACCGAGGAGCTACGAGCAGTACTTC. Translated, it gives CASSRPGQPRSYEQYF. Complete variable domain (other parts from reference TRBV7-2 and TRBJ2-7): GAGVSQSPSNKVTEKGKDVELRCDPISGHTALYWYRQSLGQGLEFLIYFQGNSAPDKSGLPSDRFSAERTGGSVSTLTIQRTQQEDSAVYLCASSRPGQPRSYEQYFGPGTRLTVT.

The chain uses TRBV12-3 or TRBV12-4 and TRBJ2-7, with 8 bases fitting TRBD2. V dropped 3 bases and J dropped 6; count of bases not matched to a gene: 4. The CDR3 is 13 amino acids. DNA of the CDR3: TGTGCCAGCAGTTTGCTCCGGGAGGGCGAGCAGTACTTC. Its protein is CASSLLREGEQYF.

The genes are TRBV2 and TRBJ2-2; D may be TRBD1 (5 bases). V was pared by 6 bases and J by 0 bases, with 11 bases between. This CDR3 spans 15 amino acids. Germline assignment: CDR1 SNHLY and CDR2 FYNNEI. CDR3 nucleotides: TGTGCCAGCAGCGGACATCCTCCGAACACCGGGGAGCTGTTTTTT. Amino acid sequence: CASSGHPPNTGELFF.

The chain combines TRBV18 with TRBJ1-4; possible D gene TRBD1, 5 bases. The CDR3 has 15 residues. Germline assignment: CDR1 KGHSH and CDR2 LQKENI. Trimming shortened V by 6 bases and J by 3 bases, and 14 bases separated the two germline ends. CDR3 sequence (DNA): TGTGCCAGCTCCCCCGGAGGGGACGCTAATGAAAAACTGTTTTTT. Translation gives CASSPGGDANEKLFF.

The rearrangement links TRBV5-4 to TRBJ2-2, with 8 positions matching TRBD1. The CDR3 length is 15 residues. V dropped 0 bases and J dropped 5; count of bases not matched to a gene: 3. CDR1 SGHNT and CDR2 YYREEE come from the germline V gene (reference sequence). DNA of the CDR3: TGTGCCAGCAGCTTGGTTACAGGGGGTACCGGGGAGCTGTTTTTT. This sequence encodes CASSLVTGGTGELFF.

The chain couples TRBV5-1 to TRBJ2-3, with 7 bases lining up with TRBD2. Germline CDR1 and CDR2: SGHRS and YFSETQ. Trimming took 4 bases from V and 1 from J; bases not matched to a gene: 9. The CDR3 totals 16 residues. The DNA for the CDR3 is TGCGCCAGCAGCCACCGGGGCCGGGGGGGCACAGATACGCAGTATTTT. This translates into CASSHRGRGGTDTQYF.

This sequence joins TRBV10-3 and TRBJ2-5; 12 positions agree with TRBD2. J was trimmed by 5 bases and V by 6 bases; bases with no gene match: 4. Germline-derived CDR1 and CDR2 are ENHRY and SYGVKD. The CDR3 consists of 14 residues. In DNA, the CDR3 is TGTGCCATCAGCCGGACTAGCGGGGTTGAGACCCAGTACTTC. Translation: CAISRTSGVETQYF.

V and J are TRBV5-8 and TRBJ2-1, with 10 bases identical to TRBD1. This CDR3 has 16 residues. Trimming removed 0 bases from V and 8 bases from J; junction bases left unmatched: 8. In germline, CDR1 is SGHTS, CDR2 YDEGEE. In nucleotides, the CDR3 is TGTGCCAGCAGCTTGGAGGGGACAGGGGTATTTCATGAGCAGTTCTTC. Translating it yields CASSLEGTGVFHEQFF.

V gene TRBV19 combines with J gene TRBJ1-1, with D uncertain. Germline V lookup: CDR1 LNHDA, CDR2 SQIVND (reference sequence). Trimming took off 8 bases at V and 4 bases at J, with 17 bases between the two ends. The CDR3 consists of 14 residues. CDR3 sequence: CASGMEGGSTEAFF. The CDR3 region has the DNA TGTGCCAGTGGAATGGAGGGAGGGAGCACTGAAGCTTTCTTT.

J is TRBJ1-4 and V is TRBV11-2; the D is unclear. The germline CDR1 and CDR2 sequences are SGHAT and FQNNGV. Trimming left V 2 bases short and J 7 bases short, with 20 bases between. This CDR3 contains 17 residues. CDR3 sequence: CASSLWGGPRRVEKLFF. In DNA, the CDR3 is TGTGCCAGCAGCTTATGGGGAGGACCCCGCCGCGTTGAAAAACTGTTTTTT.